This T cell receptor (beta chain) was found in a study of T cells in tuberculosis. Overall study: A South African cohort included IGRA-negative adolescents, latently infected IGRA-positive adolescents and adults with active tuberculosis.

Generated by immunoSEQ multiplex PCR, the TCRdb table keeps only in-frame clones and is missing some. The table shows tens of thousands of clones, with about 85% occurring only once. Germline V CDR1 and CDR2: SGHRS, YFSETQ. The CDR3 contains 15 residues. The ends lost 4 bases at V and 1 base at J; junction bases unmatched: 4. The time point: new active TB diagnosis, blood taken before or within 7 days of starting treatment. Patients were newly diagnosed, HIV-seronegative, and aged 18 or older. This chain uses TRBV5-1 with TRBJ2-2; 7 nucleotides align to TRBD1. This TCR was recovered from an adult with tuberculosis. Sequences were derived from PBMCs, sampled at tuberculosis diagnosis. The CDR3 nucleotides are TGCGCCAGCAGCCCCGGGACAGAGAACACCGGGGAGCTGTTTTTT. This encodes CASSPGTENTGELFF.